A single sample gave rise to the 8 T cell receptor beta chains below, sequenced in a study of CD8+ T cells in alopecia areata. The treatment here: oral pan-JAK inhibitor, 5-10 mg twice daily. Reverse transcription of extracted RNA yielded cDNA, which provided the sequencing template. Sequencing was performed with immunoSEQ multiplex PCR; in TCRdb, only in-frame clones are kept and a portion is missing. Of about 260,000 clones in the sample, 60% were seen once. The source was CD4+ T cells sorted from blood, collected around week 54, from a patient treated with tofacitinib. These receptors originate from a human donor with alopecia areata.

This rearrangement joins TRBV5-6 to TRBJ1-1; D uncertain. This CDR3 is built from 13 residues. V lost 2 bases to trimming and J lost 5 bases, with 10 bases between them. Germline values: CDR1 SGHDT, CDR2 YYEEEE. The CDR3 region has the DNA TGTGCCAGCAGCTTCTGGAGCCGGACTGAAGCTTTCTTT. It codes for CASSFWSRTEAFF.

The rearrangement links TRBV5-1 to TRBJ2-7; D gene uncertain. Looked up from germline, CDR1 is SGHRS and CDR2 is YFSETQ. Trimming pared 4 bases from V and 4 bases from J, leaving 15 bases between. The CDR3 sequence is 14 residues long. The CDR3 sequence: CASSPLGMGYEQYF. The CDR3 bases are TGCGCCAGCAGCCCCCTTGGGATGGGGTACGAGCAGTACTTC.

The gene calls are TRBV29-1 and TRBJ1-4; D call uncertain. The CDR3 has 13 residues. Looked up from germline, CDR1 is SQVTM and CDR2 is ANQGSEA. Deletions cut 6 bases from V and 8 bases from J, with 16 bases between. The CDR3 DNA is TGCAGCGTGAAGTCAACCGGGAAGGAAAAACTGTTTTTT. Protein: CSVKSTGKEKLFF.

The chain uses TRBV7-2 and TRBJ1-2; no firm D call. The CDR3 consists of 17 residues. CDR1 is SGHTA, CDR2 FQGNSA, per germline. V was clipped by 1 base and J by 0 bases, with 15 bases between them. This CDR3 reads CASSLGALRRANYGYTF. The CDR3 nucleotides are TGTGCCAGCAGCTTAGGAGCCCTTCGCCGAGCTAACTATGGCTACACCTTC.

The rearrangement uses TRBV7-2 and TRBJ1-5; unclear D gene. Germline values: CDR1 SGHTA, CDR2 FQGNSA. The CDR3 is 15 amino acids. With 0 bases removed from V and 0 bases from J, the gap between germline ends came to 6 bases. The CDR3: CASSLALLSNQPQHF. CDR3 nucleotides: TGTGCCAGCAGCTTAGCCCTGCTTAGCAATCAGCCCCAGCATTTT.

A few counts support this clone. CDR3 in amino acids: CASRDPTGDLYGYTF. In nucleotides, the CDR3 is TGTGCCAGCAGGGATCCCACAGGAGACCTCTATGGCTACACCTTC. The rearrangement uses TRBV6-5 and TRBJ1-2; perhaps TRBD1 as D (5 bases). The CDR3 sequence is 15 residues long. CDR1 and CDR2 (germline): MNHEY, SVGAGI. Deletions cut 6 bases from V and 4 bases from J, with 18 bases between.

V is TRBV7-3 and J is TRBJ2-5; 7 bases align to TRBD2. Germline-derived CDR1 and CDR2 are SGHTA and FQGTGA. V gave up 5 bases and J gave up 5 bases; unmatched junction bases: 5. The CDR3 is 13 amino acids. CDR3 in DNA: TGTGCCAGCAGCCCCCCGGGGGGTGAGACCCAGTACTTC. Translation gives CASSPPGGETQYF.

This chain uses TRBV23-1 with TRBJ2-3; D is uncertain. TRBV23-1 is filed as an ORF, its function uncertain. The CDR3 sequence is 14 residues long. CDR3 bases: TGCGCAACCTTTTTACTCCCCTTGGGATATACGCAGTATTTT. This gives the protein CATFLLPLGYTQYF.